This T cell receptor beta chain derives from a study of control samples from healthy donors and cancer patients. Profiling relied on immunoSEQ multiplex PCR, and the TCRdb table lists in-frame clones only, not all of them. The profile shows 120,000 or so clones, approximately 89% of them singletons. Trimming shortened V by 5 bases and J by 1 base, and 11 bases separated the two germline ends. The CDR3 has 14 residues. Germline V gene lookup returns CDR1 MDHEN and CDR2 SYDVKM. Sequencing was done on a sample of blood. V gene TRBV28 combines with J gene TRBJ1-2; D might be TRBD1 (6 bases). This receptor was obtained from a man aged 55 to 70 in good health. For the CDR3, the DNA is TGTGCCAGCAGTGCTGAACAGGGTAACTATGGCTACACCTTC. Protein sequence: CASSAEQGNYGYTF.